These T cell receptor beta chains were read from a single sample in a study of cytomegalovirus exposure and HLA in healthy donors. Assay: immunoSEQ multiplex PCR; the TCRdb copy retains only in-frame clones and omits some. The sample comprises 150,000 to 200,000 clones, approximately 80% of which are singletons, and approximately 0.99% rests with the top ten. Sequences were obtained from PBMCs. These receptors were taken from a woman aged 40 to 49 in good health and CMV-seronegative. Both conserved end residues are part of each CDR3. D genes are given only for firm matches. For some rows the clone size is stated as once, few or many, or as a class when expanded; others skip it.

TRBV19	TRBD1	TRBJ1-1	-	12	CASRTGAAEAFF	TGTGCCAGTAGGACAGGGGCGGCTGAAGCTTTCTTT
TRBV7-2	TRBD2	TRBJ2-2	few	15	CASSLSLAGAGELFF	TGTGCCAGCAGCTTAAGTCTAGCGGGCGCCGGGGAGCTGTTTTTT
TRBV7-2	TRBD1	TRBJ2-1	-	15	CASSWWADRDNEQFF	TGTGCCAGCAGCTGGTGGGCCGACAGGGACAATGAGCAGTTCTTC
TRBV18	TRBD2	TRBJ2-1	few	13	CASSRSSGNEQFF	TGTGCCAGCTCACGGAGTAGCGGGAATGAGCAGTTCTTC
TRBV7-3	-	TRBJ2-2	-	14	CASSLQPGNGELFF	TGTGCCAGCAGCTTACAGCCGGGGAACGGGGAGCTGTTTTTT
TRBV29-1	-	TRBJ2-1	-	14	CSARSAVLYNEQFF	TGCAGCGCCCGTAGTGCGGTCCTTTACAATGAGCAGTTCTTC
TRBV6-1	-	TRBJ2-3	-	12	CASSGSYGMQYF	TGTGCCAGCAGTGGATCTTACGGGATGCAGTATTTT
TRBV19	-	TRBJ1-3	-	16	CASSPTLRGSGNTIYF	TGTGCCAGTAGTCCGACGCTGAGAGGGTCTGGAAACACCATATATTTT
TRBV2	-	TRBJ2-2	few	15	CASSEGQTNTGELFF	TGTGCCAGCAGTGAGGGGCAAACTAACACCGGGGAGCTGTTTTTT
TRBV11-1	-	TRBJ2-1	-	12	CASSMRYDEQFF	TGTGCCAGCAGCATGCGCTATGATGAGCAGTTCTTC
TRBV9	-	TRBJ1-1	-	15	CASSPPGAMNTEAFF	TGTGCCAGCAGCCCACCAGGGGCGATGAACACTGAAGCTTTCTTT
TRBV7-2	-	TRBJ2-1	-	11	CASSLRNEQFF	TGTGCCAGCAGCTTACGCAATGAGCAGTTCTTC
TRBV9	TRBD2	TRBJ2-1	-	15	CASSPRLAGYNEQFF	TGTGCCAGCAGCCCCCGACTAGCGGGGTACAATGAGCAGTTCTTC
TRBV10-2	-	TRBJ1-5	-	13	CASSGRVEQPQHF	TGCGCCAGCAGTGGACGGGTGGAGCAGCCCCAGCATTTT
TRBV6-5	-	TRBJ1-2	-	12	CASSRGGDGYTF	TGTGCCAGCAGCAGGGGAGGGGATGGCTACACCTTC
TRBV6-6	-	TRBJ2-7	-	14	CASSLESSSYEQYF	TGTGCCAGCAGTCTGGAGAGCTCCTCCTACGAGCAGTACTTC
TRBV5-5	-	TRBJ1-2	-	13	CASSPQGYYGYTF	TGTGCCAGCAGCCCGCAGGGGTACTATGGCTACACCTTC
TRBV4-3	-	TRBJ1-6	-	17	CASSRITQGRRGSPLHF	TGCGCCAGCAGCCGGATCACTCAGGGAAGGAGGGGCTCACCCCTCCACTTT
TRBV30	TRBD1	TRBJ2-7	-	16	CAWSVPVTGGKYEQYF	TGTGCCTGGAGTGTACCAGTGACAGGGGGCAAGTACGAGCAGTACTTC
TRBV14	-	TRBJ2-5	-	16	CASSQGARSIQETQYF	TGTGCCAGCAGCCAAGGGGCGCGATCTATCCAAGAGACCCAGTACTTC
TRBV5-4	TRBD1	TRBJ1-1	-	15	CASSRGGQGNTEAFF	TGTGCCAGCAGCCGTGGAGGACAGGGGAACACTGAAGCTTTCTTT
TRBV6-4	-	TRBJ1-1	-	15	CASSVTGYGNTEAFF	TGTGCCAGCAGTGTCACAGGGTACGGGAACACTGAAGCTTTCTTT
TRBV5-7	-	TRBJ2-7	few	14	CASSVRGLPYEQYF	TGTGCCAGCAGCGTCCGGGGGTTACCCTACGAGCAGTACTTC
TRBV19	TRBD1	TRBJ1-5	-	14	CASSKDRGDQPQHF	TGTGCCAGTAGTAAGGACAGGGGCGATCAGCCCCAGCATTTT
TRBV19	-	TRBJ1-1	-	13	CASSVTRNTEAFF	TGTGCCAGTAGTGTGACACGTAACACTGAAGCTTTCTTT
TRBV2	-	TRBJ2-2	-	15	CASSERPAATGELFF	TGTGCCAGCAGTGAAAGGCCAGCGGCCACCGGGGAGCTGTTTTTT
TRBV7-2	TRBD2	TRBJ2-7	-	16	CASSLASGLAVGEQYF	TGTGCCAGCAGCTTAGCATCGGGACTAGCGGTAGGCGAGCAGTACTTC
TRBV7-9	-	TRBJ2-1	-	16	CASSLGSAADYNEQFF	TGTGCCAGCAGCTTGGGGTCCGCAGCGGACTACAATGAGCAGTTCTTC
TRBV19	TRBD1	TRBJ2-5	-	14	CASSMAGGGETQYF	TGTGCCAGTAGTATGGCAGGGGGCGGAGAGACCCAGTACTTC
TRBV5-1	-	TRBJ2-1	few	15	CASSPDSAFNNEQFF	TGCGCCAGCAGCCCTGACAGTGCCTTCAACAATGAGCAGTTCTTC
TRBV6-1	TRBD2	TRBJ2-3	-	14	CASSPGGGTDTQYF	TGTGCCAGCAGCCCGGGGGGTGGCACAGATACGCAGTATTTT